Below are 15 T cell receptor beta chains sequenced from a single sample in a study of OX40 agonist ivuxolimab in advanced cancers. Sequenced by immunoSEQ multiplex PCR; TCRdb stores in-frame clones only, minus some. The sample includes approximately 65,000 clones, around nine tenths of them seen just once. Specimen: CD4+ or CD8+ T cells sorted from blood, collected in a trial of the OX40 agonist ivuxolimab. The source of these receptors is an adult with an advanced solid tumor such as melanoma, head and neck, liver or kidney cancer.

V gene TRBV10-3 combines with J gene TRBJ2-7; no clear D gene. This CDR3 has 14 residues. CDR1 is ENHRY and CDR2 is SYGVKD in the germline V gene. V gave up 10 bases and J gave up 4 bases, with 20 bases separating them. The CDR3 here is CATVDDPKIYEQYF. As DNA, the CDR3 is TGTGCCACCGTGGATGACCCCAAAATTTACGAGCAGTACTTC.

The gene calls are TRBV15 and TRBJ2-1, with 9 bases fitting TRBD2. CDR1 is LNHNV and CDR2 is YYDKDF in the germline V gene (reference sequence). Unmatched junction bases numbered 4, after V lost 0 bases and J lost 7 bases. The CDR3 length is 15 residues. The CDR3 nucleotides read TGTGCCACCAGCAGAGATCTCCTAGCGGGAAATGAGCAGTTCTTC. This translates into CATSRDLLAGNEQFF.

The rearrangement uses TRBV2 and TRBJ2-3, with TRBD1 matching 9 bases. Germline assignment: CDR1 SNHLY and CDR2 FYNNEI. Trimming removed 6 bases from V and 2 bases from J; junction bases left unmatched: 9. CDR3 length: 16 amino acids. The CDR3 region is CASSQQGTGLTDTQYF. Written as DNA, the CDR3 is TGTGCCAGCAGCCAACAGGGGACAGGGCTCACAGATACGCAGTATTTT.

The chain carries TRBV7-2 and TRBJ1-2, with 9 bases identical to TRBD1. Germline V CDR1 and CDR2: SGHTA, FQGNSA. The CDR3 length is 15 residues. The V segment lost 5 bases and the J segment 3 bases; nucleotides outside the gene matches: 7. The CDR3 DNA is TGTGCCAGCAGCCCTACCCGGGACAGGGACTATGGCTACACCTTC. It codes for CASSPTRDRDYGYTF.

Only one count was recorded for this clone. The rearrangement links TRBV19 to TRBJ1-1; D is ambiguous. This CDR3 is 13 amino acids long. The germline CDR1 and CDR2 sequences are LNHDA and SQIVND (reference sequence). V was cut by 7 bases and J by 11 bases, with 20 bases left in between. CDR3 in DNA: TGTGCCAGTACCTCTCCTGGGCCCTGGGAGGCTTTCTTT. It codes for CASTSPGPWEAFF.

The chain couples TRBV18 to TRBJ1-1; tentative D call: TRBD1 (5 bases). Looked up from germline, CDR1 is KGHSH and CDR2 is LQKENI. The CDR3 loop spans 14 amino acids. Trimming removed 4 bases at V and 3 bases at J, with 12 bases between. CDR3 coding DNA: TGTGCCAGCTCACGGGGATCGGGGGACACTGAAGCTTTCTTT. Protein: CASSRGSGDTEAFF.

The chain links TRBV2 to TRBJ2-3; 7 nucleotides line up with TRBD2. CDR1 is SNHLY and CDR2 is FYNNEI in the germline V gene. V was pared by 6 bases and J by 6 bases, with 9 bases of the junction left unmatched. The CDR3 has 14 amino acids. CDR3 sequence (DNA): TGTGCCAGCAGACCATTGACTAGCAGGGATACGCAGTATTTT. This translates into CASRPLTSRDTQYF.

This clone turned up a few times. The V call is TRBV2, the J call TRBJ1-2; no clear D. The V gene lost 2 bases and the J gene lost 6 bases, with 13 bases spanning the gap. The CDR3 is 14 amino acids. Per the germline V gene, CDR1 is SNHLY and CDR2 is FYNNEI. CDR3 in DNA: TGTGCCAGCAGTGAAAGGGCGGTCTCGGATGGCTACACCTTC. This encodes CASSERAVSDGYTF.

The V call is TRBV11-2, the J call TRBJ1-5; the D is unclear. CDR3 length: 14 residues. Between the trimmed V and J ends, which lost 5 bases and 4 bases, there was a span of 12 bases. Germline lookup yields CDR1 SGHAT and CDR2 FQNNGV. CDR3 loop: CASSEAIGNQPQHF. For the CDR3, the DNA is TGTGCCAGCAGCGAGGCCATTGGGAATCAGCCCCAGCATTTT.

The chain employs TRBV27 and TRBJ2-7, with 8 bases aligning to TRBD2. V shed 3 bases, J shed 2 bases, and the junction held 6 bases outside the gene matches. The CDR3 is 15 residues long. From germline, CDR1 is MNHEY and CDR2 SMNVEV (reference sequence). This CDR3 reads CASSFGQRGTYEQYF. For the CDR3, the DNA is TGTGCCAGCAGTTTCGGACAGCGGGGGACCTACGAGCAGTACTTC.

This clone was detected only once. Additional DNA sequences in this sample encode the identical CDR3. This chain links TRBV9 with TRBJ2-1, with 7 nucleotides matching TRBD1. Germline V gene data show CDR1 as SGDLS and CDR2 as YYNGEE. Unmatched junction bases numbered 1, after V lost 0 bases and J lost 1 base. There are 15 residues in the CDR3. CDR3 protein: CASSVAGGSYNEQFF. CDR3 coding DNA: TGTGCCAGCAGCGTAGCAGGGGGATCCTACAATGAGCAGTTCTTC.

CDR3 in amino acids: CASSTRGRGYEQYF. CDR3 nucleotide sequence: TGTGCCAGTAGTACCCGGGGCAGGGGCTACGAGCAGTACTTC. The V and J genes are TRBV19 and TRBJ2-7; D is perhaps TRBD1 (6 bases). CDR1 is LNHDA and CDR2 is SQIVND in the germline V gene (reference sequence). CDR3 length: 14 amino acids. Trimming took off 4 bases at V and 3 bases at J, with 13 bases between the two ends.

The chain employs TRBV10-3 and TRBJ1-1; D is unclear. The V end was cut by 7 bases, the J end by 1 base, with 10 bases between. Germline V gene lookup returns CDR1 ENHRY and CDR2 SYGVKD. This CDR3 is built from 13 residues. DNA for the CDR3: TGTGCCATCAAATTATCGGAGAACACTGAAGCTTTCTTT. It codes for CAIKLSENTEAFF.

The rearrangement uses TRBV18 and TRBJ2-1; the match to TRBD2 covers 13 bases. V lost 4 bases and J lost 10; bases outside the gene matches: 7. The CDR3 is 15 residues long. CDR1 is KGHSH, CDR2 LQKENI, per germline. In nucleotides, the CDR3 is TGTGCCAGCTCACAAGGACTAGCGGGGGTGGGAGAGCAGTTCTTC. Translating gives CASSQGLAGVGEQFF.

The chain recombines TRBV27 with TRBJ2-7; no reliable D call. Trimming left V 4 bases short and J 6 bases short, with 22 bases between. The CDR3 sequence is 16 residues long. CDR1 is MNHEY and CDR2 is SMNVEV in the germline V gene (reference sequence). CDR3 in amino acids: CASSSPSGSYLSEQYF. In nucleotides, the CDR3 is TGTGCCAGCAGTTCCCCCTCGGGCTCATACTTAAGCGAGCAGTACTTC.